This T cell receptor beta chain was captured by sequencing in a study of T-cell memory formation after mild COVID-19. Study-wide context: The study found TCR clusters largely donor specific. Study-level findings and limits: Shrinking CD4+ clones were chiefly CM and EM; CD8+ ones were chiefly EMRA. There was a balanced CD4/CD8 profile in clones contracting day 15 to 85, and later expanders leaned CD4+.

The V and J ends lost 5 bases and 8 bases, in that order; junction bases with no gene match: 11. This CDR3 comprises 14 residues. Per the germline V gene, CDR1 is MNHNY and CDR2 is SVGAGI (reference sequence). TCRdb called the 5' RACE reads again in MiXCR, with one record for every CDR3 protein. The repertoire consists of a few hundred thousand distinct CDR3 sequences, with around 28% occurring once and the leading ten covering about 13%. For this clonotype: Its antigen is undetermined.

V is TRBV6-6 and J is TRBJ1-2, with 7 bases aligning to TRBD1. The sequence came from an adult woman who had mild COVID-19 (a few samples of this study predate the infection). Cell type and time point are not known. Sequencing used PBMCs or a T cell subset sorted from them (not recorded which). CDR3 region: CASSHRAGGNGYTF. CDR3 coding DNA: TGTGCCAGCAGTCACCGGGCAGGGGGGAACGGCTACACCTTC.